This TCR beta chain was identified in a study of blood T cells in healthy people across ages. Then a second PCR, running roughly 7 to 11 cycles, was carried out with a sample-barcoded 5' primer and a J-beta primer mix. MiXCR, applied by TCRdb to the 5' RACE reads, yields one record per CDR3 protein. The sample has under 1,000,000 distinct CDR3 sequences, more than 35% seen once. The V end was cut by 6 bases, the J end by 10 bases, with 10 bases between. The CDR3 is 11 residues long. Study findings and constraints: Estimated diversity, derived from one million T cells, was regarded as an underestimate. Researchers report that TCR beta diversity correlated strongly with naive T cell percentage.

Peripheral blood, about 10 milliliters per donor, was collected. For this clonotype: No antigen is known for it.

The receptor's source is a man aged 80 or over in good health. The V and J genes are TRBV12-3 or TRBV12-4 and TRBJ2-1; no clear D. Sequencing input: blood. The CDR3 DNA reads TGTGCCAGCAGCACCCGGGCAGAGCAGTTCTTC. This translates into CASSTRAEQFF.